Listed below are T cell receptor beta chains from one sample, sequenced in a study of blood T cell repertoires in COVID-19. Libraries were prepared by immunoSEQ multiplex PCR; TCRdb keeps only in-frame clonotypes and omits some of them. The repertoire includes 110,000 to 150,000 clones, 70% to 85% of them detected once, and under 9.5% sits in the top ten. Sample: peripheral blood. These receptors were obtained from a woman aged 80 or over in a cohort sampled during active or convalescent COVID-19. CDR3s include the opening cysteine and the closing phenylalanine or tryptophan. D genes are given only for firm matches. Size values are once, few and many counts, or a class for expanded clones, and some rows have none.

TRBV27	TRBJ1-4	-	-	TGTGCCAGCAGTTTAGTAGTGTATGAAAAACTGTTTTTT	CASSLVVYEKLFF
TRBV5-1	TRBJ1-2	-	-	TGCGCCAGCAGCTCTACTAACAGGGATTTAGGCTACACCTTC	CASSSTNRDLGYTF
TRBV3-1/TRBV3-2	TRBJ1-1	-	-	TGTGCCAGCAGCCAAGGGACAGAAGCTTTCTTT	CASSQGTEAFF
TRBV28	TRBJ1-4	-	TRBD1	TGTGCCAGCAGTTTTTGGGGACAGTCTGCAACTAATGAAAAACTGTTTTTT	CASSFWGQSATNEKLFF
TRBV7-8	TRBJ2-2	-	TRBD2	TGTGCCAGCAGCTTGTCGACTAGCGGGGGGGCAAGGAACACCGGGGAGCTGTTTTTT	CASSLSTSGGARNTGELFF
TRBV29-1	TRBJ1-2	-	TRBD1	TGCAGCGTCAAGACAGGGGTTCTGGATGGCTACACCTTC	CSVKTGVLDGYTF
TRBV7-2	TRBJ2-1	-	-	TGTGCCAGCAGAGGACAGATATACAATGAGCAGTTCTTC	CASRGQIYNEQFF
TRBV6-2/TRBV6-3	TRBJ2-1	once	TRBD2	TGTGCCAGCAGTTACCTAGCGGGGTTCTGGAGCGAGCAGTTCTTC	CASSYLAGFWSEQFF
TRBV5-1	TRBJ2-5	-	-	TGCGCCAGCAGCTCAGGGTTGGCGACTTCAGAGACCCAGTACTTC	CASSSGLATSETQYF
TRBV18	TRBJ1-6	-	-	TGTGCCAGCCGACGTGCGGGGAGCGGTTCACCCCTCCACTTT	CASRRAGSGSPLHF
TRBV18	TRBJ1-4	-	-	TGTGCCAGCTCACCATCGGGATCGGTCGAAAAACTGTTTTTT	CASSPSGSVEKLFF
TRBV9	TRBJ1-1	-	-	TGTGCCAGCAGCGTAGGGGTCGGGGAGTTTAGTGGGAACACTGAAGCTTTCTTT	CASSVGVGEFSGNTEAFF
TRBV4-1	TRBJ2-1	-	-	TGCGCCAGCAGCCTACCTCCGGGACTTGCCGAGTGGGGTGAGCAGTTCTTC	CASSLPPGLAEWGEQFF
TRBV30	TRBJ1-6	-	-	TGTGCCTGGAGTGTCAGCGGGCTTGGCCCCCTCCACTTT	CAWSVSGLGPLHF
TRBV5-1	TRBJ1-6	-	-	TGCGCCAGCAGCTCCGGCGGGGTCCTCGGATCACCCCTCCACTTT	CASSSGGVLGSPLHF
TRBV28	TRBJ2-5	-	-	TGTGCCAGCAGTAGGGAGAGGAGTACGGTCCAAGAGACCCAGTACTTC	CASSRERSTVQETQYF
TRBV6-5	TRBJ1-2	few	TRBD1	TGTGCCAGCAGTTACTCTCCGGGACAGCGAGGCTACACCTTC	CASSYSPGQRGYTF
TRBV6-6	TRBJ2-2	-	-	TGTGCCAGCAGCGAGGGCGGAGGGCACGGGGAGCTGTTTTTT	CASSEGGGHGELFF
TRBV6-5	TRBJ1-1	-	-	TGTGCCAGCAACCAGGCAGGCACTGAAGCTTTCTTT	CASNQAGTEAFF
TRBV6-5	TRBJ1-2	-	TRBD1	TGTGCCAGCAGTTACTCGGGACAGCGGAACTATGGCTACACCTTC	CASSYSGQRNYGYTF
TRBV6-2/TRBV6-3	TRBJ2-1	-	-	TGTGCCAGCAGCAAAAACCGGGACAACTACAATGAGCAGTTCTTC	CASSKNRDNYNEQFF
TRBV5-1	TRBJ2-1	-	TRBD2	TGCGCCAGCAGCTTGAGCGGGGGGCCCTACTACAATGAGCAGTTCTTC	CASSLSGGPYYNEQFF
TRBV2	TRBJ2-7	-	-	TGTGCCAGCATTTTCGACATCGACCGCTACGAGCAGTACTTC	CASIFDIDRYEQYF
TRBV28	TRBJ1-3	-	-	TGTGCCAGTAGAGCCAGGTCGATCTCTGGAAACACCATATATTTT	CASRARSISGNTIYF
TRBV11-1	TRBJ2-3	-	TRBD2	TGTGCCGGCAGGACTAGCGGGGGGCGCACAGATACGCAGTATTTT	CAGRTSGGRTDTQYF
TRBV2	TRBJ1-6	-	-	TGTGCCAGCAGTGTAAGGAGCCAGTCTAATTCACCCCTCCACTTT	CASSVRSQSNSPLHF
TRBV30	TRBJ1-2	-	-	TGTGCCTGGAGTATGTACAGCCATGGCTACACCTTC	CAWSMYSHGYTF
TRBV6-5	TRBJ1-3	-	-	TGTGCCAGCAGTCGCCTTGGACATTCTGGAAACACCATATATTTT	CASSRLGHSGNTIYF
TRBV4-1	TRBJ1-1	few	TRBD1	TGCGCCAGCAGCCAAGATAGATTCCGGGACAGGGTCCCTGAAGCTTTCTTT	CASSQDRFRDRVPEAFF
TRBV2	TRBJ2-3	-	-	TGTGCCAGCCAGGGCAGGGGAGGCACAGATACGCAGTATTTT	CASQGRGGTDTQYF
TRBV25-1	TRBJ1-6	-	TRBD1	TGTGCCACCGGCTGGACAGGGGATTCACCCCTCCACTTT	CATGWTGDSPLHF
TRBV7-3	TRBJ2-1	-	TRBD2	TGTGCCAGCAGCGCGCAACCGGGACTAGTTACCGATGAGCAGTTCTTC	CASSAQPGLVTDEQFF
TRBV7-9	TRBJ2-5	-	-	TGTGCCAGCAGCTTTTCCACGGGAGAGACCCAGTACTTC	CASSFSTGETQYF
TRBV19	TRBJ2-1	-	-	TGTGCCAGTAGTATAGCGATGTGGGCAGGGGATATGAACAATGAGCAGTTCTTC	CASSIAMWAGDMNNEQFF
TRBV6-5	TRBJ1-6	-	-	TGTGCCAGCAATCCGGGTAATGGCTATTCACCCCTCCACTTT	CASNPGNGYSPLHF
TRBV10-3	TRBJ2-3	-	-	TGTGCAGCGGGGCAGGGGGCATTGGATACGCAGTATTTT	CAAGQGALDTQYF
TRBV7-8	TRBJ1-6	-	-	TGTGCCAGCAGCTTAGGTTTAGCGTCTAATTCACCCCTCCACTTT	CASSLGLASNSPLHF
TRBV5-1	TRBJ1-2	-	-	TGCGCCAGCAGCTTGGGGGGAGACGGTGGCTACACCTTC	CASSLGGDGGYTF